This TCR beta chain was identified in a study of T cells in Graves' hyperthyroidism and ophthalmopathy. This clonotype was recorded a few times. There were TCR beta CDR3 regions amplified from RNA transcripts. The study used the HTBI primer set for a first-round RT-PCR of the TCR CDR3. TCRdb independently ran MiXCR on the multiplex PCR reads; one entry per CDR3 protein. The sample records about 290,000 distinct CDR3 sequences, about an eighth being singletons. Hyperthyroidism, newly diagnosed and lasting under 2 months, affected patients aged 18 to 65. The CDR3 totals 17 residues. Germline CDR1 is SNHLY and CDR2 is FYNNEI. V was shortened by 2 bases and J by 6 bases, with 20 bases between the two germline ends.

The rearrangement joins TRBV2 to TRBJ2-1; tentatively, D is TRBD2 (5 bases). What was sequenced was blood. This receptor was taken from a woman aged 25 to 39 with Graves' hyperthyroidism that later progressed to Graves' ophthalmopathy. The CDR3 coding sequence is TGTGCCAGCAGTGAATTTCCACTAGTGGGTACCCTCAATGAGCAGTTCTTC. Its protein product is CASSEFPLVGTLNEQFF.